This passage covers 5 T cell receptor beta chains from one sample sequenced in a study of T cells in Graves' hyperthyroidism and ophthalmopathy. Researchers took RNA transcripts and amplified the TCR beta CDR3 regions from them. HTBI primers were employed in a first-round RT-PCR of the TCR CDR3. TCRdb reanalysed the multiplex PCR reads using MiXCR and keeps one entry per CDR3 protein. The sample records about 400,000 distinct CDR3 sequences, 15% to 18% being singletons. Sequenced: blood. The receptor source for this set is a young woman with Graves' hyperthyroidism.

This clonotype was seen many times. This rearrangement joins TRBV20-1 to TRBJ2-3; 14 bases map to TRBD2. V lost 6 bases to trimming and J lost 3 bases; unmatched junction nucleotides: 14. The CDR3 is 18 residues long. CDR1 is DFQATT and CDR2 is SNEGSKA in the germline V gene (reference sequence). CDR3 region: CSAVPTSGRAIRTDTQYF. For the CDR3, the DNA is TGCAGTGCCGTCCCGACTAGCGGGAGGGCGATTCGTACAGATACGCAGTATTTT.

This clonotype showed up many times. The chain combines TRBV27 with TRBJ1-1; 11 nucleotides line up with TRBD1. CDR3 length equals 14 residues. With 6 bases clipped from V and 4 bases from J, the junction kept 4 bases outside the gene matches. Germline V gene data show CDR1 as MNHEY and CDR2 as SMNVEV (reference sequence). The CDR3 sequence is CASSRTGGVTEAFF. Written as DNA, the CDR3 is TGTGCCAGCAGCCGGACAGGGGGCGTCACTGAAGCTTTCTTT.

Many counts were recorded for this clonotype. J is TRBJ1-2 and V is TRBV18; D is unclear. Germline lookup yields CDR1 KGHSH and CDR2 LQKENI. The CDR3 totals 14 residues. Trimming removed 0 bases from V and 3 bases from J, with 8 bases in between. As DNA, the CDR3 is TGTGCCAGCTCACCACCGTCCGGGTACTATGGCTACACCTTC. Protein product: CASSPPSGYYGYTF. Full variable domain (remainder filled in from reference TRBV18 and TRBJ1-2): NAGVMQNPRHLVRRRGQEARLRCSPMKGHSHVYWYRQLPEEGLKFMVYLQKENIIDESGMPKERFSAEFPKEGPSILRIQQVVRGDSAAYFCASSPPSGYYGYTFGSGTRLTVV.

This clonotype came up many times. This sequence joins TRBV28 and TRBJ2-3, with 13 bases aligning to TRBD2. Germline assignment: CDR1 MDHEN and CDR2 SYDVKM. V was clipped by 6 bases and J by 3 bases; unmatched bases: 6. CDR3 length: 16 residues. CDR3 nucleotides: TGTGCCAGCAGCACCCGGACTAGCGGGAGTACAGATACGCAGTATTTT. It specifies CASSTRTSGSTDTQYF. Variable domain in full (rest from reference TRBV28 and TRBJ2-3): DVKVTQSSRYLVKRTGEKVFLECVQDMDHENMFWYRQDPGLGLRLIYFSYDVKMKEKGDIPEGYSVSREKKERFSLILESASTNQTSMYLCASSTRTSGSTDTQYFGPGTRLTVL.

This clonotype was detected many times. The chain carries TRBV27 and TRBJ1-1; D is unclear. V was cut by 6 bases and J by 3 bases, with 5 bases left in between. The CDR3 consists of 11 residues. Per the germline V gene, CDR1 is MNHEY and CDR2 is SMNVEV (reference sequence). The CDR3 protein is CASRTYTEAFF. The CDR3 DNA follows: TGTGCCAGCAGAACCTACACTGAAGCTTTCTTT.